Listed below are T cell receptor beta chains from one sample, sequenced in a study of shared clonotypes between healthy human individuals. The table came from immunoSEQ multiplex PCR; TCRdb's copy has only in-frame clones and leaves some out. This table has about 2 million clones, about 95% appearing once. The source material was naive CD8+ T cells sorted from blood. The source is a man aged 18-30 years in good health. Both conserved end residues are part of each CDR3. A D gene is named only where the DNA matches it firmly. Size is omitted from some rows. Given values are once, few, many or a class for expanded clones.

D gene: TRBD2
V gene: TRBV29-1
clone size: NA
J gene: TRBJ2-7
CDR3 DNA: TGCAGCGTGGAGACTAGCGTTACCTACGAGCAGTACTTC
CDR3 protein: CSVETSVTYEQYF

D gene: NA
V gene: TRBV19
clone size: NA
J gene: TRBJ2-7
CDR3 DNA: TGTGCCAGTAGTTTGGGTAGGGCGGCCTACGAGCAGTACTTC
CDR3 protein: CASSLGRAAYEQYF

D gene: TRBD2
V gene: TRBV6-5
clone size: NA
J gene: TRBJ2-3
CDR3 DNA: TGTGCCAGCAATTGGGGGGGAGGGCCAGGAGATACGCAGTATTTT
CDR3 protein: CASNWGGGPGDTQYF

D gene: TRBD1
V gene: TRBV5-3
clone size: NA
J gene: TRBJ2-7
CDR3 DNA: TGTGCCAGAAGCTGGGACAGGGTTGCCGAGCAGTACTTC
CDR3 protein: CARSWDRVAEQYF

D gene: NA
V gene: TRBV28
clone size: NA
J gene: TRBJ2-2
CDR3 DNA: TGTGCCAGCGGTCAAGACTCGAACACCGGGGAGCTGTTTTTT
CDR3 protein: CASGQDSNTGELFF

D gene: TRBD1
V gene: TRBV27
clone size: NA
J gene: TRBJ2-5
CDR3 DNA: TGTGCCAGCAGTGCCGGGACAGGGGTGGAGACCCAGTACTTC
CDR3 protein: CASSAGTGVETQYF

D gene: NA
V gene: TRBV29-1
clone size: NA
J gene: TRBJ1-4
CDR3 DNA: TGCAGCGTTGCGGAGGGCAACGGTAATGAAAAACTGTTTTTT
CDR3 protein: CSVAEGNGNEKLFF

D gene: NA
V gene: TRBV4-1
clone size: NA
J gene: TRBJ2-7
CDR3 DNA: TGCGCCAGCAGCCAAGATTGGGGGCTGACAGAGCGTGGCGAGCAGTACTTC
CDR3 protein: CASSQDWGLTERGEQYF

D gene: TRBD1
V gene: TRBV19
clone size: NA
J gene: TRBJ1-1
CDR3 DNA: TGTGCCAGCAGACAGGGGGCAACTGAAGCTTTCTTT
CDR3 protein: CASRQGATEAFF

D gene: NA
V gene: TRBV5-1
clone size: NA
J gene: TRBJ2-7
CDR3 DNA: TGCGCCAGCAGCTTGGGTGACAATTCCTACGAGCAGTACTTC
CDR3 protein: CASSLGDNSYEQYF

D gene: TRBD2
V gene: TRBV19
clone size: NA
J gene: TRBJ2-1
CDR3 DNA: TGTGCCAGTAGTAGAGCGGGAGCCGCCTACAATGAGCAGTTCTTC
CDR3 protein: CASSRAGAAYNEQFF

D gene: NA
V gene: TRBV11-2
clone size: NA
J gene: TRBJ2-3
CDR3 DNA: TGTGCCAGCAGCTTAACCCGAATTGGGGGAGATACGCAGTATTTT
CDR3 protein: CASSLTRIGGDTQYF

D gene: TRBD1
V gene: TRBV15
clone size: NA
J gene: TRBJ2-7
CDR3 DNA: TGTGCCACCAGCCTAAGCCTGGGACAGGGGTACGAGCAGTACTTC
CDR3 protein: CATSLSLGQGYEQYF

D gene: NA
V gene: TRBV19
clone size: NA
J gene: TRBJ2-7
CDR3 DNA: TGTGCCAGTAGTATAGGTACAGGCGCCTACGAGCAGTACTTC
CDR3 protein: CASSIGTGAYEQYF

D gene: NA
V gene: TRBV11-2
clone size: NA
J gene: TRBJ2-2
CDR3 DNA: TGTGCCAGCAGCTTAGGGGGCGCGAACACCGGGGAGCTGTTTTTT
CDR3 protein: CASSLGGANTGELFF

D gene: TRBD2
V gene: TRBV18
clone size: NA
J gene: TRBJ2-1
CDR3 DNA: TGTGCCAGCTCACCACCACGGGGAGCGGGGGCCTACCGGTACGATGAGCAGTTCTTC
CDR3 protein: CASSPPRGAGAYRYDEQFF

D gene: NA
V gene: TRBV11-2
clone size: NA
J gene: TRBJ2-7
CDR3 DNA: TGTGCCAGCAGCTTAGAGCTGGGGGCCTTAGACGAGCAGTACTTC
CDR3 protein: CASSLELGALDEQYF

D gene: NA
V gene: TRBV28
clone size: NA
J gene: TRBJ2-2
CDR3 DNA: TGTGCCAGCAGTTTATCTTTAGGGGTCAACACCGGGGAGCTGTTTTTT
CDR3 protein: CASSLSLGVNTGELFF

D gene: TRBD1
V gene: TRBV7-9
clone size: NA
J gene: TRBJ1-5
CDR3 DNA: TGTGCCAGCAGCTCCTCCGGGACAGGGAATCAGCCCCAGCATTTT
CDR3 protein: CASSSSGTGNQPQHF

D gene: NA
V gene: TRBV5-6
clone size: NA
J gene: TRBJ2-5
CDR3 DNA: TGTGCCAGCAGCTTGGGAGGATCCGGATTCGAGACCCAGTACTTC
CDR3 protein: CASSLGGSGFETQYF

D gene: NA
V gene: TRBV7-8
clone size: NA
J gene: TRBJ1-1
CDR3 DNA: TGTGCCAGCAGCCCCTGGCCCGGGGGCGCACAGAACACTGAAGCTTTCTTT
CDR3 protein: CASSPWPGGAQNTEAFF

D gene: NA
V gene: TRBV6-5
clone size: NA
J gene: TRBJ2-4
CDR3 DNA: TGTGCCAGCAGTGACGGAAACATTCAGTACTTC
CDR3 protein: CASSDGNIQYF

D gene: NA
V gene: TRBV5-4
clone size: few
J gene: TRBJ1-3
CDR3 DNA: TGTGCCAGCAGCTCTAACCCACCTGGCTCTGGAAACACCATATATTTT
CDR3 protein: CASSSNPPGSGNTIYF

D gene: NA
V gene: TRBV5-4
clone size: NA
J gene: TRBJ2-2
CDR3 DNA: TGTGCCAGCAGCTTGTTTCCCGGGGAGCTGTTTTTT
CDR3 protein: CASSLFPGELFF

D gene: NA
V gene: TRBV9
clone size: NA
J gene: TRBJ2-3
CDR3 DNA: TGTGCCAGCAGCGTAGAGGAAGATACGCAGTATTTT
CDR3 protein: CASSVEEDTQYF

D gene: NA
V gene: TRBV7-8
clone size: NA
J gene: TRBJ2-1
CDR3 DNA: TGTGCCAGCAGCCCATCGGGCAATGAGCAGTTCTTC
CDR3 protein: CASSPSGNEQFF

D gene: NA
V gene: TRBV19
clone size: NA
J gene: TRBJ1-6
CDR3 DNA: TGTGCCAGTAGTATTGGACTGGGTCCTAATTCACCCCTCCACTTT
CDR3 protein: CASSIGLGPNSPLHF

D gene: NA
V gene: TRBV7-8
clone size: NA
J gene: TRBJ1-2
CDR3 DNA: TGTGCCAGCAGCTTGGAGGGGCAGCCCCCTAACTATGGCTACACCTTC
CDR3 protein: CASSLEGQPPNYGYTF

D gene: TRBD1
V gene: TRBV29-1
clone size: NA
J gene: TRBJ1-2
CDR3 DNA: TGCAGCGTTGAGAGCAGGGGGGACTACACCTTC
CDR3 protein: CSVESRGDYTF

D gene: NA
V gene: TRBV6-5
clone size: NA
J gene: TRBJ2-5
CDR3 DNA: TGTGCCAGCAGTTACCCGGACCACGGGACCCAGTACTTC
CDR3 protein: CASSYPDHGTQYF

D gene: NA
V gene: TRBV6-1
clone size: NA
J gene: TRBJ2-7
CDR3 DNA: TGTGCCAGCAGTGAAGCGCTTCCCGCTTACGAGCAGTACTTC
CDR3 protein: CASSEALPAYEQYF

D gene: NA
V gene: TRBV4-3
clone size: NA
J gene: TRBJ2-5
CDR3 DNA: TGCGCCAGCAGCCAGAGCGTGCAAGAGACCCAGTACTTC
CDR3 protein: CASSQSVQETQYF

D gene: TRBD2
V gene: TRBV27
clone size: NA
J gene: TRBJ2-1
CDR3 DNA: TGTGCCAGCAGTTTTCGACGAGCGGGGACTTACAATGAGCAGTTCTTC
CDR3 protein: CASSFRRAGTYNEQFF

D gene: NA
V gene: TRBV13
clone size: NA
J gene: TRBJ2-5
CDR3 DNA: TGTGCCAGCAGCCCCCCTAGCGAGGAGACCCAGTACTTC
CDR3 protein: CASSPPSEETQYF

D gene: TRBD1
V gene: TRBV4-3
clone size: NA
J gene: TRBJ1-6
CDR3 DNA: TGCGCCAGCAGCCAAGACGGGACAGACGGGTCACCCCTCCACTTT
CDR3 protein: CASSQDGTDGSPLHF

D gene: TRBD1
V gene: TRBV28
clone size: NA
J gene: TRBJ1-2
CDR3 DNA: TGTGCCAGCAGCTACAGGGGCTGGGCCTATGGCTACACCTTC
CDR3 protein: CASSYRGWAYGYTF

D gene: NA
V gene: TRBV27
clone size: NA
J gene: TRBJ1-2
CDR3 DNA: TGTGCCAGCAGTTTAGCAGGCGGGGACGCCTATGGCTACACCTTC
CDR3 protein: CASSLAGGDAYGYTF

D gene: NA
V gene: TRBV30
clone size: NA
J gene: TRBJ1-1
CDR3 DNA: TGTGCCTGGAGTGTGGATCCTTCCTCGTACACTGAAGCTTTCTTT
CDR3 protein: CAWSVDPSSYTEAFF